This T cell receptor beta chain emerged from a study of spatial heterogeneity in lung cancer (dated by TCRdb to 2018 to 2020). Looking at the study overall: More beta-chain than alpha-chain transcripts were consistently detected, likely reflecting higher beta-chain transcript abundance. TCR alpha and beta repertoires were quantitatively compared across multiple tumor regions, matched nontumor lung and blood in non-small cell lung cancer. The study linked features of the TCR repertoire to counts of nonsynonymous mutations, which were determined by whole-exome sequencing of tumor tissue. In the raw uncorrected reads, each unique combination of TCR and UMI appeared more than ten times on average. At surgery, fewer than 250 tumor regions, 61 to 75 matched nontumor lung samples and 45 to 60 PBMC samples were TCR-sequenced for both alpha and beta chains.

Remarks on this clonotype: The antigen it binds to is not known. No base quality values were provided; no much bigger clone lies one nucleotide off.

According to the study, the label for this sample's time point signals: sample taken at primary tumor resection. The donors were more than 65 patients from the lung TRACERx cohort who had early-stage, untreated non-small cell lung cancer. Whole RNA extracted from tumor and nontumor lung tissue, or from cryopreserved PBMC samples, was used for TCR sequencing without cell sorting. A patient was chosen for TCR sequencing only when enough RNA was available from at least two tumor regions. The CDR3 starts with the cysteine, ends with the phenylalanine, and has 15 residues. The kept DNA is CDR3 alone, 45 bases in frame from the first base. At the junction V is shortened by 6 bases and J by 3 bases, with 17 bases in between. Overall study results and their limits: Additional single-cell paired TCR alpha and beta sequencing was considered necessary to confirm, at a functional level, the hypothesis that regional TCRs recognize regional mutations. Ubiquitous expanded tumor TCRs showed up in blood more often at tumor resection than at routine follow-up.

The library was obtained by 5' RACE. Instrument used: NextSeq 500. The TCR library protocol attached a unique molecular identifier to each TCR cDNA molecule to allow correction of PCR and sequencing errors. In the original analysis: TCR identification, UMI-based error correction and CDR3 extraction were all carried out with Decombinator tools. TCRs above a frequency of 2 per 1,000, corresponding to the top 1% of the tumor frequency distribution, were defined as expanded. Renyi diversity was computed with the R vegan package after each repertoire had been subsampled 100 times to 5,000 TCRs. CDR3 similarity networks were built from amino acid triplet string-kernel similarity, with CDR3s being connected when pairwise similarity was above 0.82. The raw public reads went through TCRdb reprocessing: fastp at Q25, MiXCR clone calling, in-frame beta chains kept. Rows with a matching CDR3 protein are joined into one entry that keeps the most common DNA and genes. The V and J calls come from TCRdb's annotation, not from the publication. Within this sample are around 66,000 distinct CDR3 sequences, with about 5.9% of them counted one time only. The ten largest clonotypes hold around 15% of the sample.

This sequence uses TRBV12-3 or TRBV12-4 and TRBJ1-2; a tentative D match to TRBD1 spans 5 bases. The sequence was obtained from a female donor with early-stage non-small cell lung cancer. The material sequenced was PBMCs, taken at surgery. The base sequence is TGTGCCAGCAGCCCCATGGGGGGACGGTACTATGGCTACACCTTC. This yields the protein CASSPMGGRYYGYTF.